This T cell receptor (beta chain) appears in the sequencing data of a study of Graves' ophthalmopathy and Graves' hyperthyroidism. General observations from the study: As the model predicted ophthalmopathy progression, it achieved a sensitivity of 70% to 71% and a specificity of roughly 72%. A 13-signature model separated ophthalmopathy from stable hyperthyroidism, reaching 87.88% sensitivity and less than 82% specificity cross-validated.

This CDR3 has 14 amino acids. V was pared by 2 bases and J by 5 bases, with 4 bases of the junction left unmatched. The germline V gene encodes CDR1 KGHDR and CDR2 SFDVKD. This clonotype has ten or more counts. Its specificity is unknown. Calling hyperthyroidism stable required that no ophthalmopathy show up within 18 months of follow-up. RNA transcripts yielded amplified TCR beta CDR3 regions. RT-PCR with HTBI primers came first, then second-round multiplex PCR. TCRdb re-called the multiplex PCR reads with MiXCR, one entry per CDR3 protein. Counted here are about 620,000 distinct CDR3 sequences, about a fifth occurring once; the ten biggest clones make up more than 5.5%.

The receptor was isolated from a woman aged 18-29 years with stable Graves' hyperthyroidism. Some clones in this sample may be carry-over from other donors' samples. This rearrangement joins TRBV24-1 to TRBJ2-5; 7 bases align to TRBD1. The sample consisted of peripheral blood. The CDR3 nucleotides are TGTGCCACCAGTGATTGGGACAGCCGGGAGACCCAGTACTTC. Translated, it gives CATSDWDSRETQYF.